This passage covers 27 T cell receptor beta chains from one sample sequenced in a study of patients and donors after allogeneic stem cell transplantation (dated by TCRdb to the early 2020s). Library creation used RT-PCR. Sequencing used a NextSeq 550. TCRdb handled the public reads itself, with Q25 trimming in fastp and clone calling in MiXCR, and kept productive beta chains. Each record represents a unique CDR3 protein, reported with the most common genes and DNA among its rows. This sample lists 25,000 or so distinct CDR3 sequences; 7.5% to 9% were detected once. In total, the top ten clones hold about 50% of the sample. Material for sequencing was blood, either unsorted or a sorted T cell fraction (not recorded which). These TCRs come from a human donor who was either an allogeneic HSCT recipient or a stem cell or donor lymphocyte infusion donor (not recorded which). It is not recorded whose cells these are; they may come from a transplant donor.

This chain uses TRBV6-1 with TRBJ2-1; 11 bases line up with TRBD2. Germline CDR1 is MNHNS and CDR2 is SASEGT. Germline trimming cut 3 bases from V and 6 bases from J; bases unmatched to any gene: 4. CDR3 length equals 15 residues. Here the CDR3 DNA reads TGTGCCAGCAGTGATCGACTAGCGGGACGCAATGAGCAGTTCTTC. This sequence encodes CASSDRLAGRNEQFF.

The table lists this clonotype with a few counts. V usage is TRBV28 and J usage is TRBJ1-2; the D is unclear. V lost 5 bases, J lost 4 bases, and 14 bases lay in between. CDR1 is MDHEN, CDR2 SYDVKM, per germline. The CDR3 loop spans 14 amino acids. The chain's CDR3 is CASSPGQDPYGYTF. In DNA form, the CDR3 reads TGTGCCAGCAGTCCCGGGCAGGACCCCTATGGCTACACCTTC.

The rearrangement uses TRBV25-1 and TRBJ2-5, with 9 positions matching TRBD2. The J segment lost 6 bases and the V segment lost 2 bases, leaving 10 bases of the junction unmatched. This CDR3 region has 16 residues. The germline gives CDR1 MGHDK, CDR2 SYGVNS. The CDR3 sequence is CASSELGGGVGKTQYF. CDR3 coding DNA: TGTGCCAGCAGTGAACTAGGCGGGGGGGTGGGTAAGACCCAGTACTTC.

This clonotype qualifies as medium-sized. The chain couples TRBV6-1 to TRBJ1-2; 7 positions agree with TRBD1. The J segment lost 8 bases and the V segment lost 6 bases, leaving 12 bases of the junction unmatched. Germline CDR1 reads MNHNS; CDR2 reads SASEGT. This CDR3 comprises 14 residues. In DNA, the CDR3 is TGTGCCAGCAGCCAACAAGGAGGGGGCCACGGCTACACCTTC. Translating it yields CASSQQGGGHGYTF.

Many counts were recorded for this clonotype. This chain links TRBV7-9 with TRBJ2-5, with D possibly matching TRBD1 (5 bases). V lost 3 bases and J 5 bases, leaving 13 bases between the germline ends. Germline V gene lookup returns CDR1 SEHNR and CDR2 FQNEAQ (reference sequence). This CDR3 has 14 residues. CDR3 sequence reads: CASSLSGLLETQYF. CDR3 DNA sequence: TGTGCCAGCAGCTTGTCAGGGTTGTTGGAGACCCAGTACTTC.

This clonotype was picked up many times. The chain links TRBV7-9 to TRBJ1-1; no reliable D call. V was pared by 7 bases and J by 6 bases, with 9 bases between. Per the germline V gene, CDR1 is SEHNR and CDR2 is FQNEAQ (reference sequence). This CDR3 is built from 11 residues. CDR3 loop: CASTVDSEAFF. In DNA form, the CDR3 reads TGTGCCAGCACCGTTGATTCTGAAGCTTTCTTT.

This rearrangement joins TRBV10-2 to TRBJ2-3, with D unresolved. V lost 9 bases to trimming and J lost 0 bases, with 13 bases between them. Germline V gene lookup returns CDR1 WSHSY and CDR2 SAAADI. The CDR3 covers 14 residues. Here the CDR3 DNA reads TGCGCCAGTGGGAAGAGGTCTAGCACAGATACGCAGTATTTT. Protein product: CASGKRSSTDTQYF.

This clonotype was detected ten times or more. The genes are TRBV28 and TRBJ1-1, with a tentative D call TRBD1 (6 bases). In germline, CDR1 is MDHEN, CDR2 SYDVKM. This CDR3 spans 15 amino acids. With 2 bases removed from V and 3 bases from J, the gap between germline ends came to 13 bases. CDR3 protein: CASSLGGLGDTEAFF. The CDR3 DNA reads TGTGCCAGCAGTTTAGGGGGGCTGGGTGACACTGAAGCTTTCTTT.

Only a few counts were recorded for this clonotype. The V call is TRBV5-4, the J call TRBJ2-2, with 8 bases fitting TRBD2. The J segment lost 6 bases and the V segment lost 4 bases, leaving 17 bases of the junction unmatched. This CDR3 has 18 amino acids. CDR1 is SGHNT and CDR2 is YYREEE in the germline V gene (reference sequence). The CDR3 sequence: CASSPRPAGGSGAGELFF. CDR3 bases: TGTGCCAGCAGCCCGAGGCCGGCCGGGGGTAGCGGGGCCGGGGAGCTGTTTTTT.

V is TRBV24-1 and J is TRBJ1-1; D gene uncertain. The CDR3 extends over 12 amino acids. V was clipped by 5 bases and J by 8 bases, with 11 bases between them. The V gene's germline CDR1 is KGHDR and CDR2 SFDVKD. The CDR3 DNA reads TGTGCCACCAGTGCGGAATGGGGAGAAGCTTTCTTT. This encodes CATSAEWGEAFF.

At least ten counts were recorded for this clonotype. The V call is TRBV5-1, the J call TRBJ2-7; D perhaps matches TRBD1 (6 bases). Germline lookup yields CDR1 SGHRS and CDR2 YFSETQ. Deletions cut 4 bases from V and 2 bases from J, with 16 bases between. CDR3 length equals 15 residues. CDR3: CASSPRPGQTYEQYF. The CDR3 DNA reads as TGCGCCAGCAGCCCGCGCCCCGGACAGACCTACGAGCAGTACTTC. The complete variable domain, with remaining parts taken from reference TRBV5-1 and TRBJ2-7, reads KAGVTQTPRYLIKTRGQQVTLSCSPISGHRSVSWYQQTPGQGLQFLFEYFSETQRNKGNFPGRFSGRQFSNSRSEMNVSTLELGDSALYLCASSPRPGQTYEQYFGPGTRLTVT.

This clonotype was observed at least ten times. CDR3 coding DNA: TGCAGTGCTAGAGATTTAAAGCGGTACACAGATACGCAGTATTTT. Its protein product is CSARDLKRYTDTQYF. The gene calls are TRBV20-1 and TRBJ2-3; maybe TRBD2 (5 bases). This CDR3 region has 15 residues. The germline V and J ends were trimmed by 0 bases and 2 bases, with 12 bases remaining between them. Germline-derived CDR1 and CDR2 are DFQATT and SNEGSKA (reference sequence).

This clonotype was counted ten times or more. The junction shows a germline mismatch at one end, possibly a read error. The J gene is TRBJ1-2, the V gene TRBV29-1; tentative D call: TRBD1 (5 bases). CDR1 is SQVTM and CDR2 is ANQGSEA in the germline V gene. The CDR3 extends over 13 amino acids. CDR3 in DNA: TGCAGCGTTGATACCCACGGAGGGGCCCCTCTCTCCTTC. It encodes CSVDTHGGAPLSF.

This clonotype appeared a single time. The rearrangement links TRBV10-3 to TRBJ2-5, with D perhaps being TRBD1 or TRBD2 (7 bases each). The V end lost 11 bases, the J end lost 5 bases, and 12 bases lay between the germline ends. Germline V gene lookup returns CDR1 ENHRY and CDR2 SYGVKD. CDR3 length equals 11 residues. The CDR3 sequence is CAVQGGETQYF. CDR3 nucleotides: TGTGCCGTCCAGGGGGGGGAGACCCAGTACTTC.

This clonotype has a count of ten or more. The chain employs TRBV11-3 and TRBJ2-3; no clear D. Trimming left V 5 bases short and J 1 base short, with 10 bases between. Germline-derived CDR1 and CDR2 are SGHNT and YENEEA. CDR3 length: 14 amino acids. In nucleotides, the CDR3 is TGTGCCAGCAGCCCCGAGGTTGGCACAGATACGCAGTATTTT. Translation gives CASSPEVGTDTQYF.

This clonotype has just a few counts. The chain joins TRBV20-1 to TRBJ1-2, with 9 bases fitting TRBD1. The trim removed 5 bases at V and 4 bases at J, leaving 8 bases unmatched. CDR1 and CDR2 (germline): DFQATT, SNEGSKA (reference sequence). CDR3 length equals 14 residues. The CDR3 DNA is TGCAGTGCTCCAGGACAGGGGACGGCCTATGGCTACACCTTC. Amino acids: CSAPGQGTAYGYTF.

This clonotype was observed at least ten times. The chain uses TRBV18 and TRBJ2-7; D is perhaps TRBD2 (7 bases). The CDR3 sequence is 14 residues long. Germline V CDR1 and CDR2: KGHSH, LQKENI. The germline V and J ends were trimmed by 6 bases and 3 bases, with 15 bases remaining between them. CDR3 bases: TGTGCCAGCTCGTCCAAGGGGGGGGGCTACGAGCAGTACTTC. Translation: CASSSKGGGYEQYF.

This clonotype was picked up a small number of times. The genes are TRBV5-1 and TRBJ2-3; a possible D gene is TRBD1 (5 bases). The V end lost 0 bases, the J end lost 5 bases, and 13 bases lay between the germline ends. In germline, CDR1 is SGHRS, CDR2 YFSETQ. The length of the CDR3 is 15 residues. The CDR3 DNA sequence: TGCGCCAGCAGCTTGGGGGGCCAGCCAGGAGATACGCAGTATTTT. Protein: CASSLGGQPGDTQYF.

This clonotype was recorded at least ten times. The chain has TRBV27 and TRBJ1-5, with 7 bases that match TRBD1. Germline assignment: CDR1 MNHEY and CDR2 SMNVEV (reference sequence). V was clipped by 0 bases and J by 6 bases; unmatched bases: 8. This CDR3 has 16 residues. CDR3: CASSLSPPRGGQPQHF. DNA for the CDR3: TGTGCCAGCAGTTTATCGCCCCCCAGGGGGGGTCAGCCCCAGCATTTT.

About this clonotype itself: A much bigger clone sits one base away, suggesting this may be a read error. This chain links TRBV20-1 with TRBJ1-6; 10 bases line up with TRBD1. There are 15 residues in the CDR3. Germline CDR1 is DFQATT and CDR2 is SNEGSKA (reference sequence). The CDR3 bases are TGCAGTGCTAGAGTGGTGACAGGGGGCAGCTCACCCATCCACTTT. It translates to CSARVVTGGSSPIHF.

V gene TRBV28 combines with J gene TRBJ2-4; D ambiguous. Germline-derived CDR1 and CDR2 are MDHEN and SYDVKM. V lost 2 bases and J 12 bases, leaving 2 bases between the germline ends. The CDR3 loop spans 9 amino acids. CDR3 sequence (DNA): TGTGCCAGCAGTTTAGCTCAGTACTTC. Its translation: CASSLAQYF. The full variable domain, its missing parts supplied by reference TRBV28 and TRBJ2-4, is DVKVTQSSRYLVKRTGEKVFLECVQDMDHENMFWYRQDPGLGLRLIYFSYDVKMKEKGDIPEGYSVSREKKERFSLILESASTNQTSMYLCASSLAQYFGAGTRLSVL.

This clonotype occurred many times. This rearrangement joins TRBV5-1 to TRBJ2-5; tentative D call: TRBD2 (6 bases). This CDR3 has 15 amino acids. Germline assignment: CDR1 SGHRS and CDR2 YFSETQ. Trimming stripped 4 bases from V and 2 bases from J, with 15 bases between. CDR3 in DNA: TGCGCCAGCAGCCCCGGGGGAGCGATACAAGAGACCCAGTACTTC. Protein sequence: CASSPGGAIQETQYF.

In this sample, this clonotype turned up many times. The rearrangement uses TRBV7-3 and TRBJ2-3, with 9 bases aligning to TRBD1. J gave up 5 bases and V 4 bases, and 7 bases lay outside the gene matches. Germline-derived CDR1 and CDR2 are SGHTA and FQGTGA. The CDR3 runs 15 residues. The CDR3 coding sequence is TGTGCCAGCAGCTCGGGACAGGGAGGTTTAGATACGCAGTATTTT. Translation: CASSSGQGGLDTQYF.

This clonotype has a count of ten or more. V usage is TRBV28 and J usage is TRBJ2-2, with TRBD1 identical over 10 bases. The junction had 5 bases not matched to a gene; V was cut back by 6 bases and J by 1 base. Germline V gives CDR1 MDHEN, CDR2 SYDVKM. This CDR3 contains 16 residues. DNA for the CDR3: TGTGCCAGCAGAAGACAGGGGGCCCTGAACACCGGGGAGCTGTTTTTT. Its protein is CASRRQGALNTGELFF.

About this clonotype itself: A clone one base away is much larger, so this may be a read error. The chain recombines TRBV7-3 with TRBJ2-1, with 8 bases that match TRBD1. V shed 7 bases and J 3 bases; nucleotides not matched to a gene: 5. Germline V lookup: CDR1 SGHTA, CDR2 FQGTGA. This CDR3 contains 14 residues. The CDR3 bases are TGTGCCAGCATCTCAGGACAGGGCTACAATGAGCAGTTCTTC. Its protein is CASISGQGYNEQFF. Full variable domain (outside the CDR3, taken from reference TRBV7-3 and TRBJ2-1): GAGVSQTPSNKVTEKGKYVELRCDPISGHTALYWYRQSLGQGPEFLIYFQGTGAADDSGLPNDRFFAVRPEGSVSTLKIQRTERGDSAVYLCASISGQGYNEQFFGPGTRLTVL.

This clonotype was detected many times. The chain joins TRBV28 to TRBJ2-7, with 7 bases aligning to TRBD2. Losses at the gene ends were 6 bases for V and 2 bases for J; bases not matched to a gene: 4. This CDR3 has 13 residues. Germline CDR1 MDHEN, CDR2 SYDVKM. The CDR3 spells CASRGGGAYEQYF. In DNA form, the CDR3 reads TGTGCCAGCAGGGGTGGGGGGGCCTACGAGCAGTACTTC.

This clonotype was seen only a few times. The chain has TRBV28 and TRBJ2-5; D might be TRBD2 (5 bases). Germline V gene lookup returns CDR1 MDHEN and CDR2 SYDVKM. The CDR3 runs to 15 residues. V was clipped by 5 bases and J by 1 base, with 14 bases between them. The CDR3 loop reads CASSSMAGLQETQYF. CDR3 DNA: TGTGCCAGCAGTAGTATGGCGGGCCTCCAAGAGACCCAGTACTTC.